The sequence of this T cell receptor (beta chain) was determined in a study of blood T cell repertoires in COVID-19. The assay was immunoSEQ multiplex PCR, and TCRdb's table has in-frame clones only and misses some. The sample consists of 150,000 or so clones, around 83% of them appearing once. CDR3 size: 14 residues. Trimming removed 2 bases at V and 2 bases at J, with 9 bases between. Germline values: CDR1 MNHNY, CDR2 SVGAGI (reference sequence). The specimen sequenced was PBMCs or T cells enriched from blood (not recorded which). The V and J genes are TRBV6-6 and TRBJ1-2, with D tentatively TRBD1 (6 bases). This TCR was recovered from a woman aged 45-59 years in a cohort exposed to, infected with or recovered from COVID-19 (not recorded which). Here the CDR3 DNA reads TGTGCCAGCAGTTACGGGACAACCAACTATGGCTACACCTTC. Protein product: CASSYGTTNYGYTF.